This T cell receptor beta chain stems from a study of response to subunit inactivated influenza vaccine (dated by TCRdb to the late 2010s). Background for the entire study: The study used deep quantitative T cell receptor repertoire profiling to track responses to a trivalent subunit inactivated influenza vaccine. Points the paper makes about the study in general: The authors proposed that each seasonal influenza vaccination may bring in only a limited number of new T cells.

A remark on this clonotype: The target of this receptor is not known. Qualities for individual bases were not recorded, and no much larger clone is one base off.

In the germline V gene, CDR1 corresponds to MDHEN and CDR2 to SYDVKM. V and J are trimmed by 2 bases and 3 bases, and the gene matches miss 9 bases of the junction. The CDR3 numbers 16 residues from cysteine through phenylalanine. The read is trimmed to its CDR3 DNA, 48 bases read in frame from base 1. The library was produced with RT-PCR. The reads were generated on an Illumina HiSeq 2500. In TCRdb, the public reads were trimmed at Q25 with fastp and aligned with MiXCR, with productive beta chains retained. Each entry merges the rows of one CDR3 protein and shows their most common DNA and genes. The table for this sample lists hundreds of thousands of distinct CDR3 sequences; roughly 27% of them were counted only once. The ten largest clones add up to less than 2.5% of the sample.

The chain links TRBV28 with TRBJ2-7; 8 middle bases align to TRBD1. The sample was CD4+ T cells sorted from PBMCs, taken 5 days after vaccination. The source is a man in his forties or fifties who received an inactivated influenza vaccine. Donor details come from another sample of the same person, matched by shared clones. The CDR3: CASSLAGQGPNYEQYF. The bases read TGTGCCAGCAGTTTAGCCGGACAGGGACCTAACTACGAGCAGTACTTC.